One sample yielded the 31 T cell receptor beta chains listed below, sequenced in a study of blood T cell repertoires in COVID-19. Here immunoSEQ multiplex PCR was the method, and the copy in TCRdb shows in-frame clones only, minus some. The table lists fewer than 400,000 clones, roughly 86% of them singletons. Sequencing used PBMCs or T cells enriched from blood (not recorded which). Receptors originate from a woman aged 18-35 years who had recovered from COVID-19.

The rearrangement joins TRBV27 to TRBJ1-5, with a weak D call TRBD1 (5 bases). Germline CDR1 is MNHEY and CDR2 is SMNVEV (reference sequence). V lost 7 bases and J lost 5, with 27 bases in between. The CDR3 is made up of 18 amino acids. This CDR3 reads CASISSGGGRSGHQPQHF. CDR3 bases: TGTGCCAGCATCTCTTCCGGGGGAGGGAGGTCAGGTCATCAGCCCCAGCATTTT.

The CDR3 here is CASSPLDWGAGNEQFF. DNA of the CDR3: TGTGCCAGCTCACCTCTGGACTGGGGAGCGGGCAATGAGCAGTTCTTC. The V gene is TRBV18, the J gene TRBJ2-1; D perhaps matches TRBD2 (6 bases). Germline CDR1 KGHSH, CDR2 LQKENI. The V and J ends lost 3 bases and 6 bases respectively, with 18 bases between them. The CDR3 contains 16 residues.

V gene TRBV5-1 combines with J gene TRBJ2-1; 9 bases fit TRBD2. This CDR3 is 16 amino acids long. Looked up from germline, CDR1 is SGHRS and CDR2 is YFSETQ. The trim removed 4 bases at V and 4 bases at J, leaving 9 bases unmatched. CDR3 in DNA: TGCGCCAGCAGCCCTGGGGCTAGCGGGGTTTACAATGAGCAGTTCTTC. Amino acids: CASSPGASGVYNEQFF.

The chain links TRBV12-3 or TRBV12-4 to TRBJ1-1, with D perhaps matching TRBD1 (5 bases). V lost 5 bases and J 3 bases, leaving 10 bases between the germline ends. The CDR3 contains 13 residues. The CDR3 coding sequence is TGTGCCAGCAGTACCGTAGGGGACACTGAAGCTTTCTTT. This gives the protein CASSTVGDTEAFF.

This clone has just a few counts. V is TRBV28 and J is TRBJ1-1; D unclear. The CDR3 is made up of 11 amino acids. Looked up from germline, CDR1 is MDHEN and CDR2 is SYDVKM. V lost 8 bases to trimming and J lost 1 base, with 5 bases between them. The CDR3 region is CASLSNTEAFF. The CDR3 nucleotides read TGTGCCAGCCTATCGAACACTGAAGCTTTCTTT.

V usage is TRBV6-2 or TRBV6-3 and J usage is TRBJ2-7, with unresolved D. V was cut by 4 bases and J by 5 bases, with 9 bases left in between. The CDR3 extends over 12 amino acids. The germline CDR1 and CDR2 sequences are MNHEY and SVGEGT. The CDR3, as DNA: TGTGCCAGCAGTTCACGCGGTGACGAGCAGTACTTC. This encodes CASSSRGDEQYF.

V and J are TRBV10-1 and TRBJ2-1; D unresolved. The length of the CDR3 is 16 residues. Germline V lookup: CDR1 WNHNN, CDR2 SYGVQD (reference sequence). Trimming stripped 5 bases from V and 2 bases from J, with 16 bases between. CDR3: CASSSSFLTPYNEQFF. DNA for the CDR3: TGCGCCAGCAGTTCCTCTTTCCTAACTCCCTACAATGAGCAGTTCTTC.

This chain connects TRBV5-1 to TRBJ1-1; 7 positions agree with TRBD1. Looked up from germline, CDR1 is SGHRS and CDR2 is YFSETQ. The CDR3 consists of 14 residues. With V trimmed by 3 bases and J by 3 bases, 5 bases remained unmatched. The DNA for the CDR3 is TGCGCCAGCAGCTCAGGGGGATGGGACACTGAAGCTTTCTTT. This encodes CASSSGGWDTEAFF.

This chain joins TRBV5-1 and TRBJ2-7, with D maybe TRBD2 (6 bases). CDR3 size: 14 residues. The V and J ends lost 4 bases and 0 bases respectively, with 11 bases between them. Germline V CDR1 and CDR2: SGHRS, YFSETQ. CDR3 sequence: CASSRDGSSYEQYF. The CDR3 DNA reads TGCGCCAGCAGCCGGGACGGGAGCTCCTACGAGCAGTACTTC.

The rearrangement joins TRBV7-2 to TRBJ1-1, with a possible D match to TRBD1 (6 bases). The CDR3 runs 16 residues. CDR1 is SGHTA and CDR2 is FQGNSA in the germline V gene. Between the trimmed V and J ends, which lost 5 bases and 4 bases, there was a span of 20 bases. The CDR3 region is CASSSVGYGGSTEAFF. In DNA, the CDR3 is TGTGCCAGCAGCAGCGTTGGTTATGGGGGCAGCACTGAAGCTTTCTTT.

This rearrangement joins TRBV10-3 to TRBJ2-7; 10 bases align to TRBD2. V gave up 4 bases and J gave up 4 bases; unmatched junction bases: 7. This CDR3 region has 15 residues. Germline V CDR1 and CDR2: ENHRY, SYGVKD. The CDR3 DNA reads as TGTGCCATCAGTGCACAGCGGGGGGGCCAGTACGAGCAGTACTTC. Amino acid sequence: CAISAQRGGQYEQYF.

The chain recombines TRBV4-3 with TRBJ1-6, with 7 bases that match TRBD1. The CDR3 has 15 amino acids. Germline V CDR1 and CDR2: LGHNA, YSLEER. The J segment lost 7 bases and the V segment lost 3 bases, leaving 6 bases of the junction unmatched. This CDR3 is CASSQGDRDNSPLHF. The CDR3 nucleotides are TGCGCCAGCAGCCAGGGCGACAGGGACAATTCACCCCTCCACTTT.

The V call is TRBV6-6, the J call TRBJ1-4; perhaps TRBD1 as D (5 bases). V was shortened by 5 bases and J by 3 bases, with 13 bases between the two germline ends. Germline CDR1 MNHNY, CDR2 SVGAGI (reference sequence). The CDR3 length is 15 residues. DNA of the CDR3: TGTGCCAGCAGTAGATGGGAGGGGCCTAATGAAAAACTGTTTTTT. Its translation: CASSRWEGPNEKLFF.

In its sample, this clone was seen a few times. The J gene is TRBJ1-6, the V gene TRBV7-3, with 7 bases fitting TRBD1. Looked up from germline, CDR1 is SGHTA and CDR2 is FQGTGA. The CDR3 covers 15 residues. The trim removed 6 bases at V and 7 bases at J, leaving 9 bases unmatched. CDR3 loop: CASSYSGTENSPLHF. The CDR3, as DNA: TGTGCCAGCAGTTACTCCGGGACAGAGAATTCACCCCTCCACTTT. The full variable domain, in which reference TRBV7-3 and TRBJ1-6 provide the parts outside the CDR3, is GAGVSQTPSNKVTEKGKYVELRCDPISGHTALYWYRQSLGQGPEFLIYFQGTGAADDSGLPNDRFFAVRPEGSVSTLKIQRTERGDSAVYLCASSYSGTENSPLHFGNGTRLTVT.

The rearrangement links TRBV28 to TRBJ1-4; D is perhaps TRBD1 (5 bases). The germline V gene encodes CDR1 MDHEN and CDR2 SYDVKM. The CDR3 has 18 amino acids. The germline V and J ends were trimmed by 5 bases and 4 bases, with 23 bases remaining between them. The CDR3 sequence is CASSPIQGTRRRNEKLFF. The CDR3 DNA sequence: TGTGCCAGCAGTCCCATCCAGGGAACTCGTCGTCGTAATGAAAAACTGTTTTTT.

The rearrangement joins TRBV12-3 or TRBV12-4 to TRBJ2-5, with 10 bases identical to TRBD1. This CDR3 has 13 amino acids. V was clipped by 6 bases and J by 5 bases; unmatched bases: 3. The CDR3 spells CASRGQGGETQYF. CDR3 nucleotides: TGTGCCAGCAGAGGACAGGGGGGCGAGACCCAGTACTTC.

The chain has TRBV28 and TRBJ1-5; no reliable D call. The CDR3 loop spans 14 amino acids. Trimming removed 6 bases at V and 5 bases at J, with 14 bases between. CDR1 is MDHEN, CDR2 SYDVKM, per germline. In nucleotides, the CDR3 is TGTGCCAGCAGGGGAAGCGGTGGATATCAGCCCCAGCATTTT. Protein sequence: CASRGSGGYQPQHF. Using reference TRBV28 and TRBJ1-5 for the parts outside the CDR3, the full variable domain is DVKVTQSSRYLVKRTGEKVFLECVQDMDHENMFWYRQDPGLGLRLIYFSYDVKMKEKGDIPEGYSVSREKKERFSLILESASTNQTSMYLCASRGSGGYQPQHFGDGTRLSIL.

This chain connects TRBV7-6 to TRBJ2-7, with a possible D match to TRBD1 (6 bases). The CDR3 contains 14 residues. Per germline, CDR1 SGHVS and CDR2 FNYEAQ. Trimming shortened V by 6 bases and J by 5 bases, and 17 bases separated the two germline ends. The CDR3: CASSPARGHDEQYF. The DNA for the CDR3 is TGTGCCAGCAGTCCTGCCAGGGGCCACGACGAGCAGTACTTC.

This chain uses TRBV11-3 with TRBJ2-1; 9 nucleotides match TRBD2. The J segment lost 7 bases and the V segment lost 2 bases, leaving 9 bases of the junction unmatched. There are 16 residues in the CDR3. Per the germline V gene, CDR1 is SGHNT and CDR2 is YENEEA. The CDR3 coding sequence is TGTGCCAGCAGCTTATACGGCGGGGGGGCGGTAAATGAGCAGTTCTTC. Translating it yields CASSLYGGGAVNEQFF.

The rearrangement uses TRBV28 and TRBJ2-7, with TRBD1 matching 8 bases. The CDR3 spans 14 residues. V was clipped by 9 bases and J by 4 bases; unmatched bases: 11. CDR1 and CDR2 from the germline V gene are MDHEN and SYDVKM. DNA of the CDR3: TGTGCCAGTTTTGGACAGGGCTTCACTTACGAGCAGTACTTC. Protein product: CASFGQGFTYEQYF. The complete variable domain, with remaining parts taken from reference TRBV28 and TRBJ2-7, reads DVKVTQSSRYLVKRTGEKVFLECVQDMDHENMFWYRQDPGLGLRLIYFSYDVKMKEKGDIPEGYSVSREKKERFSLILESASTNQTSMYLCASFGQGFTYEQYFGPGTRLTVT.

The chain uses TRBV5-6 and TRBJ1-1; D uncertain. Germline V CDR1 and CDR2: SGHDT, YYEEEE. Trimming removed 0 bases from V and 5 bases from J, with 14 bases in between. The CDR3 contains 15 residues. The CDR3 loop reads CASSLVYREGTEAFF. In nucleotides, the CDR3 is TGTGCCAGCAGCTTGGTGTATAGGGAGGGAACTGAAGCTTTCTTT.

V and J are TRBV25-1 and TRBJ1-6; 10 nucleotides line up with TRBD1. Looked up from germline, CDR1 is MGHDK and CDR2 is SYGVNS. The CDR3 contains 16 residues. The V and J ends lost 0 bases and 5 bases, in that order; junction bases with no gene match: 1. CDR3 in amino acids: CASSEYGTGDNSPLHF. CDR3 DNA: TGTGCCAGCAGTGAATATGGGACAGGGGATAATTCACCCCTCCACTTT.

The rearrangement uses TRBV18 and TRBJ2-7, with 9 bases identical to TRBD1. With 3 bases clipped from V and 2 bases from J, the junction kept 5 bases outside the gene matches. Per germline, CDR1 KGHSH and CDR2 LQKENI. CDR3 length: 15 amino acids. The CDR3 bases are TGTGCCAGCTCACCCCCCGGGACAGGGACCTACGAGCAGTACTTC. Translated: CASSPPGTGTYEQYF.

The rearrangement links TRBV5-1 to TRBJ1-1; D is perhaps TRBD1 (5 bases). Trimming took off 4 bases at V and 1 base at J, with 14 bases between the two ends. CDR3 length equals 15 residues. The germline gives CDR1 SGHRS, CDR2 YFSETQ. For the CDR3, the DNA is TGCGCCAGCAGCACCAAGACAGCCTCGAACACTGAAGCTTTCTTT. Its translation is CASSTKTASNTEAFF.

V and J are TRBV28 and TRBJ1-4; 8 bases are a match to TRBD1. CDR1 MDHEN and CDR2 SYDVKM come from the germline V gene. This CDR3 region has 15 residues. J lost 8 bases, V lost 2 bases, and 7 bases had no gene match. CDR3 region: CASSLGQGAVEKLFF. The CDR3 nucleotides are TGTGCCAGCAGTTTAGGGCAGGGGGCGGTGGAAAAACTGTTTTTT.

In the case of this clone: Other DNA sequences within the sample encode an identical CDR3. For the CDR3, the DNA is TGTGCCAGTAGTATGGGACAGGGCTATGGCTACACCTTC. This translates into CASSMGQGYGYTF. V usage is TRBV19 and J usage is TRBJ1-2, with TRBD1 identical over 9 bases. This CDR3 has 13 residues. Germline V CDR1 and CDR2: LNHDA, SQIVND (reference sequence). J lost 4 bases, V lost 3 bases, and 0 bases had no gene match. The whole variable domain, remainder taken from reference TRBV19 and TRBJ1-2, is DGGITQSPKYLFRKEGQNVTLSCEQNLNHDAMYWYRQDPGQGLRLIYYSQIVNDFQKGDIAEGYSVSREKKESFPLTVTSAQKNPTAFYLCASSMGQGYGYTFGSGTRLTVV.

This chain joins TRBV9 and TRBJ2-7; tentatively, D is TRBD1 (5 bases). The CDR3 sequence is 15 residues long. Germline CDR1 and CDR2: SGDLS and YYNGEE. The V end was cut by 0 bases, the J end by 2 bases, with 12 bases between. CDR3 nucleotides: TGTGCCAGCAGCGTAGGTACCCAGGGAACCTACGAGCAGTACTTC. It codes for CASSVGTQGTYEQYF.

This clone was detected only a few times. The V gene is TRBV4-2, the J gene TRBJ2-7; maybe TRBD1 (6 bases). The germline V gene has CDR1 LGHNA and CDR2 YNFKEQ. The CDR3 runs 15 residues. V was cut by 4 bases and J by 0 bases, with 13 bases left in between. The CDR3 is CASSPRTADSYEQYF. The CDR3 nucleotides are TGTGCCAGCAGCCCCCGGACAGCGGACTCCTACGAGCAGTACTTC.

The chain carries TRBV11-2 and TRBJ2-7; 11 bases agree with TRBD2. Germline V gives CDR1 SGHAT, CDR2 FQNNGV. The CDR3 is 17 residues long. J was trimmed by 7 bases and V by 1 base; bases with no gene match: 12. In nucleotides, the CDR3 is TGTGCCAGCAGCTTAGCACTAGCGGGAGCTATTACGCGAGAGCAGTACTTC. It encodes CASSLALAGAITREQYF.

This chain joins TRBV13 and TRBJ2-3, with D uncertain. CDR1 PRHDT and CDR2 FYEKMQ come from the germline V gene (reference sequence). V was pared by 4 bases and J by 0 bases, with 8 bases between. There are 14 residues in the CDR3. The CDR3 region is CASSSLLSTDTQYF. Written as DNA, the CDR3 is TGTGCCAGCAGCTCTTTACTAAGCACAGATACGCAGTATTTT.

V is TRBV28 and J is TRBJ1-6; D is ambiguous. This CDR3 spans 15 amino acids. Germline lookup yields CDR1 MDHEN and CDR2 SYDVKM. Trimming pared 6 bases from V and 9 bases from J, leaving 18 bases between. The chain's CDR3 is CASRPSTFVSSPLHF. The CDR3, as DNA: TGTGCCAGCAGACCTTCGACATTTGTGTCTTCACCCCTCCACTTT. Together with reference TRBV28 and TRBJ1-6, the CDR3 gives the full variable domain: DVKVTQSSRYLVKRTGEKVFLECVQDMDHENMFWYRQDPGLGLRLIYFSYDVKMKEKGDIPEGYSVSREKKERFSLILESASTNQTSMYLCASRPSTFVSSPLHFGNGTRLTVT.